Listed below are T cell receptor beta chains from one sample, sequenced in a study of T-cell reconstitution after alpha-beta-depleted transplantation in children. TCRdb processed the PCR reads anew with MiXCR; each CDR3 protein has one entry. The table records about 130,000 distinct CDR3 sequences, about 9.6% of them present only once. The sequenced sample was PBMCs, mostly from graft donor cells, obtained 180 days after TCRalphabeta/CD19-depleted stem cell transplant. The receptor set was obtained from a girl under two years old who had a stem cell transplant for combined immunodeficiency, so the T cells may come from the graft donor. CDR3s include the opening cysteine and the closing phenylalanine or tryptophan. A D gene is named only where the DNA matches it firmly. Clone size appears in some rows only: once, few, many, or a class for an expanded clone.

d_gene: NA
abundance: few
v_gene: TRBV20-1
j_gene: TRBJ2-5
CDR3aa: CSASGIQETQYF
CDR3nt: TGCAGTGCTAGCGGTATTCAGGAGACCCAGTACTTC

d_gene: NA
abundance: NA
v_gene: TRBV27
j_gene: TRBJ1-5
CDR3aa: CASSCYRGELSNQPQHF
CDR3nt: TGTGCCAGCAGTTGCTATAGGGGGGAATTGAGCAATCAGCCCCAGCATTTT

d_gene: TRBD1
abundance: few
v_gene: TRBV5-1
j_gene: TRBJ1-4
CDR3aa: CASSLALGTVEKLFF
CDR3nt: TGCGCCAGCAGCTTGGCCCTCGGGACAGTTGAAAAACTGTTTTTT

d_gene: NA
abundance: few
v_gene: TRBV29-1
j_gene: TRBJ1-2
CDR3aa: CSVERAQGYTF
CDR3nt: TGCAGCGTTGAGCGGGCCCAGGGCTACACCTTC

d_gene: NA
abundance: few
v_gene: TRBV5-1
j_gene: TRBJ2-1
CDR3aa: CASSFRSPYNEQFF
CDR3nt: TGCGCCAGCAGCTTCAGGAGTCCTTACAATGAGCAGTTCTTC

d_gene: NA
abundance: NA
v_gene: TRBV5-1
j_gene: TRBJ2-2
CDR3aa: CASSPGNLNTGELFF
CDR3nt: TGCGCCAGCAGTCCCGGGAACCTGAACACCGGGGAGCTGTTTTTT

d_gene: TRBD1
abundance: NA
v_gene: TRBV5-1
j_gene: TRBJ2-7
CDR3aa: CASSFRGQGANEQYF
CDR3nt: TGCGCCAGCAGCTTTAGGGGACAGGGGGCCAACGAGCAGTACTTC

d_gene: NA
abundance: many
v_gene: TRBV18
j_gene: TRBJ2-7
CDR3aa: CASSPRAGGTYEQYF
CDR3nt: TGTGCCAGCTCACCACGGGCAGGGGGGACCTACGAGCAGTACTTC

d_gene: NA
abundance: many
v_gene: TRBV20-1
j_gene: TRBJ2-1
CDR3aa: CSARKWDLYNEQFF
CDR3nt: TGCAGTGCTAGAAAGTGGGACCTGTACAATGAGCAGTTCTTC

d_gene: NA
abundance: few
v_gene: TRBV6-2/TRBV6-3
j_gene: TRBJ2-7
CDR3aa: CASSYSNLDHEQYF
CDR3nt: TGTGCCAGCAGTTACTCGAATTTGGACCACGAGCAGTACTTC

d_gene: TRBD1
abundance: few
v_gene: TRBV20-1
j_gene: TRBJ2-1
CDR3aa: CSASRYRGDYNEQFF
CDR3nt: TGCAGTGCTAGTCGGTACAGGGGCGATTACAATGAGCAGTTCTTC

d_gene: NA
abundance: few
v_gene: TRBV5-6
j_gene: TRBJ1-2
CDR3aa: CASSLTDYGYTF
CDR3nt: TGTGCCAGCAGCTTAACAGACTATGGCTACACCTTC

d_gene: NA
abundance: many
v_gene: TRBV5-6
j_gene: TRBJ2-7
CDR3aa: CASSYDSYEQYF
CDR3nt: TGTGCCAGCAGCTATGACTCGTACGAGCAGTACTTC

d_gene: NA
abundance: many
v_gene: TRBV5-1
j_gene: TRBJ2-3
CDR3aa: CASSSSYRVTSTDTQYF
CDR3nt: TGCGCCAGCAGCTCCTCATACAGGGTGACTAGCACAGATACGCAGTATTTT

d_gene: TRBD1
abundance: NA
v_gene: TRBV7-6
j_gene: TRBJ1-6
CDR3aa: CASSLDAGQGTSPLHF
CDR3nt: TGTGCCAGCAGCTTAGACGCGGGACAGGGAACATCACCCCTCCACTTT

d_gene: TRBD2
abundance: many
v_gene: TRBV7-2
j_gene: TRBJ2-7
CDR3aa: CASSLGTSVSYEQYF
CDR3nt: TGTGCCAGCAGCTTAGGGACTAGCGTTTCCTACGAGCAGTACTTC

d_gene: NA
abundance: NA
v_gene: TRBV28
j_gene: TRBJ1-5
CDR3aa: CASSPLLTPYQPQHF
CDR3nt: TGTGCCAGCAGTCCTCTTCTGACACCGTATCAGCCCCAGCATTTT

d_gene: NA
abundance: few
v_gene: TRBV11-2
j_gene: TRBJ2-5
CDR3aa: CASSLSVGGTHGRETQYF
CDR3nt: TGTGCCAGCAGCTTAAGTGTGGGTGGGACCCACGGTAGGGAGACCCAGTACTTC

d_gene: TRBD1
abundance: NA
v_gene: TRBV18
j_gene: TRBJ2-4
CDR3aa: CASSNRDSLAKNIQYF
CDR3nt: TGTGCCAGCTCAAACCGGGACAGCCTAGCCAAAAACATTCAGTACTTC

d_gene: TRBD1
abundance: NA
v_gene: TRBV10-3
j_gene: TRBJ2-7
CDR3aa: CAISGTRDRATYEQYF
CDR3nt: TGTGCCATCAGTGGAACCCGGGACAGGGCGACCTACGAGCAGTACTTC

d_gene: NA
abundance: few
v_gene: TRBV5-1
j_gene: TRBJ2-7
CDR3aa: CASSSMTHYEQYF
CDR3nt: TGCGCCAGCAGCTCCATGACCCACTACGAGCAGTACTTC

d_gene: TRBD2
abundance: few
v_gene: TRBV12-3/TRBV12-4
j_gene: TRBJ2-2
CDR3aa: CPSGRGGTGELFF
CDR3nt: TGTCCTAGCGGGAGGGGGGGCACCGGGGAGCTGTTTTTT

d_gene: NA
abundance: many
v_gene: TRBV29-1
j_gene: TRBJ2-5
CDR3aa: CSVIGQNQETQYF
CDR3nt: TGCAGCGTCATTGGACAGAACCAAGAGACCCAGTACTTC

d_gene: TRBD1
abundance: NA
v_gene: TRBV20-1
j_gene: TRBJ2-1
CDR3aa: CSAKQGDRAFNEQFF
CDR3nt: TGCAGTGCCAAACAGGGAGACAGGGCTTTCAATGAGCAGTTCTTC

d_gene: NA
abundance: NA
v_gene: TRBV20-1
j_gene: TRBJ2-5
CDR3aa: CSARRGETQHF
CDR3nt: TGCAGTGCTAGGCGGGGCGAGACCCAGCACTTC

d_gene: NA
abundance: few
v_gene: TRBV5-1
j_gene: TRBJ2-5
CDR3aa: CASSLDPDEKTQYF
CDR3nt: TGCGCCAGCAGCTTGGACCCGGACGAAAAGACCCAGTACTTC

d_gene: NA
abundance: NA
v_gene: TRBV29-1
j_gene: TRBJ2-1
CDR3aa: CSVHKLSYNEQFF
CDR3nt: TGCAGCGTTCACAAACTTTCCTACAATGAGCAGTTCTTC

d_gene: NA
abundance: many
v_gene: TRBV7-6
j_gene: TRBJ2-2
CDR3aa: CASSLAGGDTGELFF
CDR3nt: TGTGCCAGCAGCTTAGCTGGAGGGGACACCGGGGAGCTGTTTTTT

d_gene: NA
abundance: few
v_gene: TRBV6-5
j_gene: TRBJ2-5
CDR3aa: CASSYSKGRETQYF
CDR3nt: TGTGCCAGCAGTTACTCGAAGGGAAGAGAGACCCAGTACTTC

d_gene: TRBD2
abundance: NA
v_gene: TRBV25-1
j_gene: TRBJ2-7
CDR3aa: CASKAGLLRGEQYF
CDR3nt: TGTGCCAGCAAAGCGGGACTGCTCCGAGGCGAGCAGTACTTC

d_gene: NA
abundance: many
v_gene: TRBV6-5
j_gene: TRBJ1-4
CDR3aa: CASSYSRQPLEKLFF
CDR3nt: TGTGCCAGCAGTTACTCGAGGCAGCCTCTTGAAAAACTGTTTTTT

d_gene: NA
abundance: NA
v_gene: TRBV10-3
j_gene: TRBJ2-3
CDR3aa: CAIRDPPPAPDTQYF
CDR3nt: TGTGCCATCAGGGATCCTCCTCCGGCCCCGGATACGCAGTATTTT